The next 12 T cell receptor beta chains were all read from a single sample in a study of blood T cells in healthy people across ages. Then a second PCR, running roughly 6 to 12 cycles, was carried out with a sample-barcoded 5' primer and a J-beta primer mix. One entry per CDR3 protein, called by TCRdb with MiXCR from the 5' RACE reads. The sample records 1.5 million to 2 million distinct CDR3 sequences, over 25% being singletons. Sequenced material: blood. These receptors were collected from a woman younger than 45 in good health.

This clonotype was found a few times. J is TRBJ1-2 and V is TRBV20-1; no firm D call. V gave up 1 base and J gave up 5 bases, with 11 bases separating them. The CDR3 consists of 13 residues. Germline CDR1 and CDR2: DFQATT and SNEGSKA (reference sequence). The CDR3 region is CSARAHAEYGYTF. In DNA form, the CDR3 reads TGCAGTGCTAGAGCTCATGCGGAGTATGGCTACACCTTC.

As concerns this clonotype: This clone may be a read error of a much larger clone one base away. DNA for the CDR3: TGCAGTGCTAGAGATGGTACGTCTACTACCTACGAGCAGTACTTC. It encodes CSARDGTSTTYEQYF. The chain combines TRBV20-1 with TRBJ2-7, with D unresolved. Germline CDR1 reads DFQATT; CDR2 reads SNEGSKA (reference sequence). This CDR3 region has 15 residues. Trimming removed 0 bases at V and 2 bases at J, with 14 bases between.

The gene calls are TRBV7-9 and TRBJ1-2; D remains ambiguous. Germline assignment: CDR1 SEHNR and CDR2 FQNEAQ (reference sequence). V dropped 6 bases and J dropped 6 bases, with 14 bases sitting between them. CDR3 size: 13 residues. CDR3 sequence: CASRLEERDGYTF. The CDR3, as DNA: TGTGCCAGCAGGCTTGAGGAACGTGATGGCTACACCTTC.

This clonotype was counted between two and nine times. V usage is TRBV4-1 and J usage is TRBJ1-2; maybe TRBD1 (6 bases). Germline V gives CDR1 MGHRA, CDR2 YSYEKL. The CDR3 extends over 15 amino acids. V was trimmed by 5 bases and J by 0 bases, leaving 13 bases between them. The CDR3 sequence is CASSATDSTNYGYTF. CDR3 nucleotides: TGCGCCAGCAGCGCCACGGACAGTACTAACTATGGCTACACCTTC.

The chain links TRBV2 to TRBJ1-4; D perhaps matches TRBD1 (6 bases). Per germline, CDR1 SNHLY and CDR2 FYNNEI. Trimming removed 3 bases at V and 7 bases at J, with 15 bases between. CDR3 length: 15 residues. The CDR3 nucleotides are TGTGCCAGCAGTGATCGGGGGGCTTCAGTTGAAAAACTGTTTTTT. This encodes CASSDRGASVEKLFF. The variable domain in full, with the rest retrieved from reference TRBV2 and TRBJ1-4, is EPEVTQTPSHQVTQMGQEVILRCVPISNHLYFYWYRQILGQKVEFLVSFYNNEISEKSEIFDDQFSVERPDGSNFTLKIRSTKLEDSAMYFCASSDRGASVEKLFFGSGTQLSVL.

The J gene is TRBJ2-3, the V gene TRBV12-3 or TRBV12-4, with D maybe TRBD2 (5 bases). The CDR3 is 15 amino acids. Deletions cut 6 bases from V and 1 base from J, with 14 bases between. The CDR3 DNA is TGTGCCAGCAGAAATAACCGGGAAGGCACAGATACGCAGTATTTT. As protein: CASRNNREGTDTQYF.

In this sample, this clonotype turned up a few times. The chain joins TRBV6-2 or TRBV6-3 to TRBJ2-6; D perhaps matches TRBD1 (6 bases). Germline V gene lookup returns CDR1 MNHEY and CDR2 SVGEGT. CDR3 size: 16 residues. Trimming stripped 0 bases from V and 3 bases from J, with 9 bases between. For the CDR3, the DNA is TGTGCCAGCAGTTACTCCCGGGACAATGGGGCCAACGTCCTGACTTTC. Protein sequence: CASSYSRDNGANVLTF.

This clonotype appeared many times. This chain links TRBV7-2 with TRBJ2-5; 8 nucleotides align to TRBD2. Looked up from germline, CDR1 is SGHTA and CDR2 is FQGNSA. CDR3 size: 15 residues. The J segment lost 2 bases and the V segment lost 5 bases, leaving 7 bases of the junction unmatched. The CDR3 DNA sequence: TGTGCCAGCAGCCCCCGGGGGGGTGGGCAAGAGACCCAGTACTTC. This sequence encodes CASSPRGGGQETQYF.

This clonotype was seen a handful of times. The chain combines TRBV20-1 with TRBJ2-5; 9 bases agree with TRBD2. The CDR3 covers 14 residues. The V and J ends lost 3 bases and 5 bases, in that order; junction bases with no gene match: 7. CDR1 is DFQATT, CDR2 SNEGSKA, per germline (reference sequence). The CDR3 reads CSASPTSGLETQYF. The DNA for the CDR3 is TGCAGTGCTAGTCCGACTAGCGGCCTGGAGACCCAGTACTTC.

This clonotype showed up just a few times. As DNA, the CDR3 is TGTGCCAGCAGTGCCCTCGCGGGGGGGGAAGATACGCAGTATTTT. The encoded protein is CASSALAGGEDTQYF. This rearrangement joins TRBV27 to TRBJ2-3, with TRBD2 identical over 9 bases. CDR1 and CDR2 (germline): MNHEY, SMNVEV (reference sequence). With V trimmed by 5 bases and J by 5 bases, 8 bases remained unmatched. This CDR3 has 15 residues.

This clonotype was seen only a few times. The chain carries TRBV5-4 and TRBJ2-3; D uncertain. Germline values: CDR1 SGHNT, CDR2 YYREEE (reference sequence). CDR3 length equals 17 residues. Trimming stripped 0 bases from V and 0 bases from J, with 14 bases between. The CDR3 spells CASSLAYPWSSTDTQYF. The CDR3 bases are TGTGCCAGCAGCTTGGCCTATCCTTGGTCCAGCACAGATACGCAGTATTTT.

A single count supports this clonotype. This may stem from a read error, because a much larger clone lies one nucleotide away. This chain uses TRBV7-2 with TRBJ2-7; 7 nucleotides line up with TRBD2. This CDR3 is 15 amino acids long. Germline-derived CDR1 and CDR2 are SGHTA and FQGNSA. V shed 5 bases, J shed 6 bases, and the junction held 13 bases outside the gene matches. CDR3 sequence reads: CASSPSGGSGTEQYF. The DNA for the CDR3 is TGTGCCAGCAGCCCCTCAGGCGGGAGTGGAACCGAGCAGTACTTC.